The 25 T cell receptor beta chains reported below all come from one sample, sequenced in a study of blood T cell repertoires in COVID-19. Assay used: immunoSEQ multiplex PCR; TCRdb lists only in-frame clones, some missing. The sample holds around 120,000 clones; about 85% are singletons and the top ten take around 9.8%. Specimen: peripheral blood. These receptors originate from a man between 35 and 55 years old with active or convalescent COVID-19.

This sequence joins TRBV5-1 and TRBJ2-5; 7 positions agree with TRBD2. CDR1 SGHRS and CDR2 YFSETQ come from the germline V gene. V lost 3 bases to trimming and J lost 5 bases; unmatched junction nucleotides: 4. The CDR3 covers 13 residues. Here the CDR3 DNA reads TGCGCCAGCAGCTCGACAGCGGGGGAGACCCAGTACTTC. Its translation is CASSSTAGETQYF. Complete variable domain (other parts from reference TRBV5-1 and TRBJ2-5): KAGVTQTPRYLIKTRGQQVTLSCSPISGHRSVSWYQQTPGQGLQFLFEYFSETQRNKGNFPGRFSGRQFSNSRSEMNVSTLELGDSALYLCASSSTAGETQYFGPGTRLLVL.

This chain uses TRBV19 with TRBJ1-5; D not resolved. Germline CDR1 and CDR2: LNHDA and SQIVND (reference sequence). V dropped 0 bases and J dropped 2 bases, with 8 bases sitting between them. The CDR3 covers 15 residues. The CDR3 sequence is CASSIEISGNQPQHF. The CDR3 DNA is TGTGCCAGTAGTATAGAAATTTCGGGCAATCAGCCCCAGCATTTT. The whole variable domain, remainder taken from reference TRBV19 and TRBJ1-5, is DGGITQSPKYLFRKEGQNVTLSCEQNLNHDAMYWYRQDPGQGLRLIYYSQIVNDFQKGDIAEGYSVSREKKESFPLTVTSAQKNPTAFYLCASSIEISGNQPQHFGDGTRLSIL.

This clone was recorded only once. V usage is TRBV9 and J usage is TRBJ1-1; D gene uncertain. V was clipped by 5 bases and J by 1 base, with 12 bases between them. The CDR3 is made up of 14 amino acids. CDR1 is SGDLS, CDR2 YYNGEE, per germline. Here the CDR3 DNA reads TGTGCCAGCAGTCGTGCGGGGAAGAACACTGAAGCTTTCTTT. Its protein is CASSRAGKNTEAFF.

The chain combines TRBV5-4 with TRBJ1-1; tentatively, D is TRBD1 (5 bases). The length of the CDR3 is 14 residues. Per the germline V gene, CDR1 is SGHNT and CDR2 is YYREEE (reference sequence). The ends were cut back, 4 bases at V and 5 bases at J, with 15 bases in the middle. CDR3 nucleotides: TGTGCCAGCAGCCCCGCCGGGGGAAAAACTGAAGCTTTCTTT. As protein: CASSPAGGKTEAFF. The complete variable domain, with remaining parts taken from reference TRBV5-4 and TRBJ1-1, reads ETGVTQSPTHLIKTRGQQVTLRCSSQSGHNTVSWYQQALGQGPQFIFQYYREEENGRGNFPPRFSGLQFPNYSSELNVNALELDDSALYLCASSPAGGKTEAFFGQGTRLTVV.

This chain joins TRBV6-4 and TRBJ2-1; a possible D gene is TRBD1 (6 bases). Germline V CDR1 and CDR2: MRHNA, SNTAGT. Trimming took off 8 bases at V and 8 bases at J, with 28 bases between the two ends. The CDR3 loop spans 17 amino acids. In DNA, the CDR3 is TGTGCCAGCCCCCGGGACACCGGGACCCTCAGAACAGATGAGCAGTTCTTC. Amino acid sequence: CASPRDTGTLRTDEQFF.

The V gene is TRBV4-1, the J gene TRBJ2-1; no definite D call. The CDR3 is made up of 11 amino acids. CDR1 and CDR2 (germline): MGHRA, YSYEKL. Trimming left V 4 bases short and J 5 bases short, with 3 bases between. CDR3 nucleotide sequence: TGCGCCAGCAGCCGAGACAATGAGCAGTTCTTC. It translates to CASSRDNEQFF.

The chain joins TRBV11-2 to TRBJ1-4; TRBD1 aligns across 7 bases. CDR1 is SGHAT and CDR2 is FQNNGV in the germline V gene. V lost 5 bases and J lost 5; bases outside the gene matches: 5. This CDR3 has 14 amino acids. The CDR3 spells CASSQGTANEKLFF. In DNA form, the CDR3 reads TGTGCCAGCAGCCAAGGGACAGCGAATGAAAAACTGTTTTTT. Based on the CDR3 plus reference TRBV11-2 and TRBJ1-4, the full variable domain is EAGVAQSPRYKIIEKRQSVAFWCNPISGHATLYWYQQILGQGPKLLIQFQNNGVVDDSQLPKDRFSAERLKGVDSTLKIQPAKLEDSAVYLCASSQGTANEKLFFGSGTQLSVL.

The chain has TRBV12-3 or TRBV12-4 and TRBJ1-5; perhaps TRBD1 as D (6 bases). The V and J ends lost 9 bases and 0 bases respectively, with 9 bases between them. The CDR3 length is 13 residues. The CDR3 DNA reads as TGTGCCAGTACAGGGTTTAGCAATCAGCCCCAGCATTTT. Protein product: CASTGFSNQPQHF.

The genes are TRBV9 and TRBJ1-5, with 8 nucleotides matching TRBD1. This CDR3 is built from 17 residues. V shed 3 bases, J shed 5 bases, and the junction held 13 bases outside the gene matches. CDR1 and CDR2 from the germline V gene are SGDLS and YYNGEE. The CDR3 spells CASSEGDRSWLHQPQHF. The CDR3 nucleotides read TGTGCCAGCAGCGAGGGGGACAGGTCTTGGCTTCATCAGCCCCAGCATTTT. Together with reference TRBV9 and TRBJ1-5, the CDR3 gives the full variable domain: DSGVTQTPKHLITATGQRVTLRCSPRSGDLSVYWYQQSLDQGLQFLIQYYNGEERAKGNILERFSAQQFPDLHSELNLSSLELGDSALYFCASSEGDRSWLHQPQHFGDGTRLSIL.

This chain uses TRBV7-2 with TRBJ2-2; 7 positions agree with TRBD2. V was pared by 5 bases and J by 6 bases, with 6 bases of the junction left unmatched. The CDR3 runs 14 residues. Per germline, CDR1 SGHTA and CDR2 FQGNSA. CDR3 region: CASSTARGAGELFF. For the CDR3, the DNA is TGTGCCAGCAGCACGGCCCGGGGGGCCGGGGAGCTGTTTTTT.

The rearrangement joins TRBV9 to TRBJ1-2; TRBD1 matches 8 bases. The CDR3 is 15 residues long. Trimming cost V 0 bases and J 6 bases; bases outside gene matches: 7. The V gene's germline CDR1 is SGDLS and CDR2 YYNGEE. CDR3 loop: CASSVGTGRFDGYTF. The CDR3 nucleotides are TGTGCCAGCAGCGTAGGGACAGGGCGCTTTGATGGCTACACCTTC.

The chain recombines TRBV3-1 (or the pseudogene TRBV3-2) with TRBJ2-7; 10 bases line up with TRBD2. Germline assignment: CDR1 LGHDT and CDR2 YNNKEL (reference sequence). V gave up 4 bases and J gave up 3 bases; unmatched junction bases: 12. The CDR3 sequence is 17 residues long. This CDR3 reads CASSPAELAGAFYEQYF. CDR3 DNA sequence: TGTGCCAGCAGCCCAGCCGAGCTAGCGGGGGCTTTCTACGAGCAGTACTTC.

V gene TRBV6-1 combines with J gene TRBJ1-2; possibly TRBD1 for D (5 bases). Looked up from germline, CDR1 is MNHNS and CDR2 is SASEGT. Between the trimmed V and J ends, which lost 2 bases and 2 bases, there was a span of 18 bases. CDR3 length equals 17 residues. The CDR3 spells CASSERAAGVQNYGYTF. The DNA of the CDR3 is TGTGCCAGCAGTGAAAGGGCGGCGGGGGTACAGAACTATGGCTACACCTTC.

This chain links TRBV5-4 with TRBJ2-7, with D perhaps TRBD2 (7 bases). The CDR3 is 15 amino acids. The ends were cut back, 3 bases at V and 1 base at J, with 14 bases in the middle. The germline CDR1 and CDR2 sequences are SGHNT and YYREEE (reference sequence). The CDR3 protein is CASSSQGRGSYEQYF. The CDR3 bases are TGTGCCAGCAGCTCTCAGGGGAGGGGGTCCTACGAGCAGTACTTC.

This chain links TRBV6-1 with TRBJ1-5; D unclear. Between the trimmed V and J ends, which lost 3 bases and 7 bases, there was a span of 13 bases. Germline loops: CDR1 MNHNS, CDR2 SASEGT. The CDR3 spans 14 residues. The CDR3 DNA reads as TGTGCCAGCAGTGAGAGCGGGGTACAGCAGCCCCAGCATTTT. It specifies CASSESGVQQPQHF.

The CDR3 DNA follows: TGTGCCTGGAGTCCACGACAGACCTGGGATTCACCCCTCCACTTT. This sequence encodes CAWSPRQTWDSPLHF. The V call is TRBV30, the J call TRBJ1-6, with a possible D match to TRBD1 (5 bases). V was shortened by 2 bases and J by 8 bases, with 16 bases between the two germline ends. The germline V gene has CDR1 GTSNPN and CDR2 SVGIG (reference sequence). This CDR3 spans 15 amino acids.

The chain combines TRBV7-9 with TRBJ2-3; D is unclear. Germline-derived CDR1 and CDR2 are SEHNR and FQNEAQ (reference sequence). V was trimmed by 0 bases and J by 1 base, leaving 8 bases between them. The CDR3 consists of 15 residues. Written as DNA, the CDR3 is TGTGCCAGCAGCTTAGCAGCTTCTGGCACAGATACGCAGTATTTT. It yields the protein CASSLAASGTDTQYF.

The rearrangement links TRBV25-1 to TRBJ2-3; TRBD1 is a possible D gene (5 bases). The CDR3 is 11 residues long. The germline V gene has CDR1 MGHDK and CDR2 SYGVNS. V dropped 6 bases and J dropped 10 bases, with 11 bases sitting between them. The CDR3 DNA sequence: TGTGCCAGCAGAGCCTCAGGGTCGCAGTATTTT. It specifies CASRASGSQYF.

This sequence joins TRBV30 and TRBJ2-1, with 7 bases lining up with TRBD2. With 3 bases clipped from V and 2 bases from J, the junction kept 13 bases outside the gene matches. Germline V gene sequence: CDR1 GTSNPN, CDR2 SVGIG (reference sequence). The CDR3 consists of 17 residues. The DNA of the CDR3 is TGTGCCTGGAGCCTAACCCTGAGCGGGGCCACCTACAATGAGCAGTTCTTC. Its protein product is CAWSLTLSGATYNEQFF.

The rearrangement joins TRBV10-3 to TRBJ2-7; D ambiguous. With 0 bases removed from V and 4 bases from J, the gap between germline ends came to 4 bases. Germline V CDR1 and CDR2: ENHRY, SYGVKD. CDR3 length: 12 residues. CDR3 sequence (DNA): TGTGCCATCAGTGAGTCACAGTACGAGCAGTACTTC. It specifies CAISESQYEQYF.

The chain has TRBV5-1 and TRBJ1-1; tentatively, D is TRBD1 (5 bases). This CDR3 has 14 residues. V dropped 1 base and J dropped 2 bases, with 9 bases sitting between them. CDR1 is SGHRS, CDR2 YFSETQ, per germline. DNA of the CDR3: TGCGCCAGCAGCTTGACAGGATTCAACACTGAAGCTTTCTTT. Translation: CASSLTGFNTEAFF.

This chain uses TRBV10-1 with TRBJ2-7, with 8 bases identical to TRBD2. The CDR3 length is 14 residues. J was trimmed by 4 bases and V by 3 bases; bases with no gene match: 5. Germline V gives CDR1 WNHNN, CDR2 SYGVQD (reference sequence). CDR3 protein: CASSEGSGGYEQYF. The CDR3 DNA reads as TGCGCCAGCAGTGAAGGGAGCGGGGGTTACGAGCAGTACTTC.

V gene TRBV3-1 (or the pseudogene TRBV3-2) combines with J gene TRBJ1-6, with 9 positions matching TRBD1. Unmatched junction bases numbered 4, after V lost 6 bases and J lost 7 bases. Germline V gene data show CDR1 as LGHDT and CDR2 as YNNKEL (reference sequence). There are 14 residues in the CDR3. Here the CDR3 DNA reads TGTGCCAGCAGTTGGACAGGGGACAATTCACCCCTCCACTTT. Translating it yields CASSWTGDNSPLHF.

J is TRBJ1-5 and V is TRBV30; D perhaps matches TRBD1 (6 bases). This CDR3 contains 17 residues. CDR1 is GTSNPN and CDR2 is SVGIG in the germline V gene (reference sequence). Trimming pared 2 bases from V and 5 bases from J, leaving 22 bases between. CDR3 residues: CAWSTTLGGGGYQPQHF. The CDR3 DNA reads TGTGCCTGGAGTACTACCCTCGGCGGCGGGGGCTATCAGCCCCAGCATTTT. Full variable domain (missing parts from reference TRBV30 and TRBJ1-5): SQTIHQWPATLVQPVGSPLSLECTVEGTSNPNLYWYRQAAGRGLQLLFYSVGIGQISSEVPQNLSASRPQDRQFILSSKKLLLSDSGFYLCAWSTTLGGGGYQPQHFGDGTRLSIL.

The chain uses TRBV4-2 and TRBJ2-7; 8 bases agree with TRBD1. CDR1 is LGHNA and CDR2 is YNFKEQ in the germline V gene. The junction had 8 bases not matched to a gene; V was cut back by 1 base and J by 3 bases. The CDR3 is made up of 16 amino acids. The CDR3 DNA reads as TGTGCCAGCAGCCAAGTTGCGGGACAGGACTACTACGAGCAGTACTTC. Translated, it gives CASSQVAGQDYYEQYF.